The 19 T cell receptor beta chains presented below share a single source sample, sequenced in a study of human T cells and chemical hapten exposure. This sample's time point: patch test 2, 6 weeks after DPC sensitization. Treatment: therapeutic diphenylcyclopropenone sensitization with weekly scalp DPC. TCRdb used MiXCR to reprocess the RACE reads, holding one entry per CDR3 protein. The sample has under 100,000 distinct CDR3 sequences; more than 8.5% are singletons. The sequencing used whole blood, collected in connection with sensitization to the hapten diphenylcyclopropenone (DPC). The receptors here all came from a woman aged 25 to 45 with alopecia areata. Some clones in this sample may be carry-over from other donors' samples.

There are many counts of this clonotype. This sequence joins TRBV18 and TRBJ1-1, with a possible D match to TRBD1 (5 bases). Trimming took 4 bases from V and 5 from J, leaving 11 bases between them. The CDR3 length is 13 residues. CDR1 is KGHSH and CDR2 is LQKENI in the germline V gene. CDR3 loop: CASSQGRETEAFF. CDR3 nucleotide sequence: TGTGCCAGCTCACAGGGCAGGGAGACTGAAGCTTTCTTT.

Ten or more counts support this clonotype. J is TRBJ2-6 and V is TRBV12-3 or TRBV12-4; no clear D. Trimming left V 4 bases short and J 0 bases short, with 1 base between. The CDR3 runs to 13 residues. The CDR3 sequence is CASSSSGANVLTF. For the CDR3, the DNA is TGTGCCAGCAGTTCCTCTGGGGCCAACGTCCTGACTTTC.

This clonotype was detected ten times or more. This chain connects TRBV12-3 or TRBV12-4 to TRBJ1-2, with D perhaps TRBD1 (5 bases). CDR3 size: 19 residues. Trimming cost V 3 bases and J 2 bases, with 25 bases left between them. CDR3 DNA sequence: TGTGCCAGCAGTTTGGAGTCTGTGGGCATCCGCGGGGACAACTATGGCTACACCTTC. Its translation is CASSLESVGIRGDNYGYTF.

V is TRBV6-2 or TRBV6-3 and J is TRBJ2-1; 11 bases fit TRBD2. The CDR3 extends over 16 amino acids. V dropped 2 bases and J dropped 8; count of bases not matched to a gene: 8. Germline V gene lookup returns CDR1 MNHEY and CDR2 SVGEGT. The CDR3 DNA reads as TGTGCCAGCAGTTACACGGGACTAGCGGTGGGGGATGAGCAGTTCTTC. Its translation is CASSYTGLAVGDEQFF.

This clonotype appeared many times. V and J are TRBV14 and TRBJ2-1; D remains unclear. Trimming shortened V by 1 base and J by 6 bases, and 10 bases separated the two germline ends. Looked up from germline, CDR1 is SGHDN and CDR2 is FVKESK. The length of the CDR3 is 14 residues. The CDR3 region is CASSQVQPRNEQFF. The DNA for the CDR3 is TGTGCCAGCAGCCAAGTACAGCCCCGCAATGAGCAGTTCTTC.

This clonotype occurred a few times. The chain recombines TRBV3-1 with TRBJ1-3; unclear D gene. Germline assignment: CDR1 LGHDT and CDR2 YNNKEL (reference sequence). Trimming shortened V by 0 bases and J by 2 bases, and 2 bases separated the two germline ends. This CDR3 has 13 residues. This chain's CDR3 is CASSQEAGNTIYF. CDR3 nucleotides: TGTGCCAGCAGCCAAGAGGCTGGAAACACCATATATTTT.

This clonotype came up many times. This chain uses TRBV20-1 with TRBJ1-1; TRBD1 is a possible D gene (6 bases). Trimming shortened V by 4 bases and J by 6 bases, and 15 bases separated the two germline ends. This CDR3 has 13 residues. Germline V CDR1 and CDR2: DFQATT, SNEGSKA (reference sequence). The CDR3 nucleotides are TGCAGTGCTAAATACCTCAGGGGCCCTGAAGCTTTCTTT. Residues: CSAKYLRGPEAFF.

The table lists this clonotype with a few counts. The genes are TRBV12-3 or TRBV12-4 and TRBJ2-5, with TRBD2 as a possible D gene (6 bases). Deletions cut 1 base from V and 5 bases from J, with 8 bases between. CDR3 length: 13 residues. The CDR3 is CASSLDGGETQYF. The DNA of the CDR3 is TGTGCCAGCAGTTTAGATGGGGGGGAGACCCAGTACTTC.

The chain has TRBV2 and TRBJ2-4; the D gene could be TRBD1 or TRBD2 (5 bases each). Germline CDR1 SNHLY, CDR2 FYNNEI. Trimming took 6 bases from V and 3 from J, leaving 24 bases between them. This CDR3 spans 18 amino acids. The CDR3 loop reads CASSERPGLGGSKNIQYF. The CDR3 DNA is TGTGCCAGCAGCGAAAGACCGGGGCTAGGAGGTAGCAAAAACATTCAGTACTTC.

This clonotype appeared a few times. The chain is built from TRBV20-1 and TRBJ2-7; a weak D match, TRBD2 (6 bases). The ends were cut back, 2 bases at V and 7 bases at J, with 18 bases in the middle. The CDR3 consists of 14 residues. From germline, CDR1 is DFQATT and CDR2 SNEGSKA (reference sequence). The CDR3 nucleotides read TGCAGTGCTAGAACAAGTAGCGGACTTCGGGAGCAGTACTTC. Translation gives CSARTSSGLREQYF.

At least ten counts were recorded for this clonotype. This chain's CDR3 is CASRNRGQIGNTIYF. The CDR3 DNA sequence: TGTGCCAGCAGAAACAGGGGGCAGATTGGAAACACCATATATTTT. V gene TRBV12-3 or TRBV12-4 combines with J gene TRBJ1-3, with 9 bases lining up with TRBD1. The V and J ends lost 6 bases and 3 bases, in that order; junction bases with no gene match: 6. The length of the CDR3 is 15 residues.

This chain uses TRBV3-1 with TRBJ2-7; perhaps D is TRBD1 or TRBD2 (5 bases each). Germline V lookup: CDR1 LGHDT, CDR2 YNNKEL (reference sequence). The CDR3 has 14 residues. The V and J ends lost 6 bases and 3 bases respectively, with 15 bases between them. CDR3 loop: CASSRDPQSYEQYF. The CDR3 DNA is TGTGCCAGCAGTAGGGACCCTCAAAGCTACGAGCAGTACTTC.

The rearrangement uses TRBV2 and TRBJ2-7, with D tentatively TRBD2 (5 bases). The CDR3 contains 12 residues. Trimming pared 8 bases from V and 2 bases from J, leaving 10 bases between. CDR1 and CDR2 from the germline V gene are SNHLY and FYNNEI. The CDR3 is CASAVGTYEQYF. As DNA, the CDR3 is TGTGCCAGCGCTGTCGGGACCTACGAGCAGTACTTC.

This clonotype was counted many times. V usage is TRBV29-1 and J usage is TRBJ1-2; the D is unclear. The V and J ends lost 6 bases and 4 bases respectively, with 18 bases between them. The CDR3 has 14 amino acids. CDR1 SQVTM and CDR2 ANQGSEA come from the germline V gene. The DNA for the CDR3 is TGCAGCGTCGGCTTGAGAGATACCCTCTATGGCTACACCTTC. Its protein product is CSVGLRDTLYGYTF.

Ten or more counts support this clonotype. The chain is built from TRBV10-3 and TRBJ1-1; D remains unclear. The germline V gene has CDR1 ENHRY and CDR2 SYGVKD. There are 14 residues in the CDR3. The germline V and J ends were trimmed by 8 bases and 1 base, with 14 bases remaining between them. CDR3 sequence (DNA): TGTGCCATCGCCTCTATATCACAGAACACTGAAGCTTTCTTT. This translates into CAIASISQNTEAFF.

This clonotype was found many times. The chain links TRBV28 to TRBJ1-6, with no clear D. Trimming shortened V by 2 bases and J by 7 bases, and 6 bases separated the two germline ends. Germline CDR1 and CDR2: MDHEN and SYDVKM. This CDR3 is 13 amino acids long. The CDR3 here is CASSLPGNSPLHF. The CDR3 DNA reads TGTGCCAGCAGTTTACCGGGGAATTCACCCCTCCACTTT.

This clonotype was seen ten or more times. The J gene is TRBJ2-1, the V gene TRBV7-3; 12 bases are a match to TRBD2. Trimming took 5 bases from V and 8 from J; bases not matched to a gene: 7. The CDR3 extends over 15 amino acids. Looked up from germline, CDR1 is SGHTA and CDR2 is FQGTGA. This chain's CDR3 is CASSRRLAGADEQFF. CDR3 sequence (DNA): TGTGCCAGCAGCCGGAGACTAGCGGGAGCTGATGAGCAGTTCTTC.

This clonotype occurred many times. The V and J genes are TRBV6-6 and TRBJ1-2, with 8 bases fitting TRBD1. The germline CDR1 and CDR2 sequences are MNHNY and SVGAGI (reference sequence). The junction had 6 bases not matched to a gene; V was cut back by 6 bases and J by 6 bases. The length of the CDR3 is 13 residues. The CDR3 region is CASSPTGADGYTF. The CDR3 nucleotides read TGTGCCAGCAGCCCGACAGGGGCAGATGGCTACACCTTC.

This chain links TRBV9 with TRBJ2-7, with unresolved D. The CDR3 has 12 residues. Germline lookup yields CDR1 SGDLS and CDR2 YYNGEE. V was clipped by 6 bases and J by 4 bases, with 11 bases between them. CDR3 sequence (DNA): TGTGCCAGCACCAAGACAAATTACGAGCAGTACTTC. Its protein is CASTKTNYEQYF.